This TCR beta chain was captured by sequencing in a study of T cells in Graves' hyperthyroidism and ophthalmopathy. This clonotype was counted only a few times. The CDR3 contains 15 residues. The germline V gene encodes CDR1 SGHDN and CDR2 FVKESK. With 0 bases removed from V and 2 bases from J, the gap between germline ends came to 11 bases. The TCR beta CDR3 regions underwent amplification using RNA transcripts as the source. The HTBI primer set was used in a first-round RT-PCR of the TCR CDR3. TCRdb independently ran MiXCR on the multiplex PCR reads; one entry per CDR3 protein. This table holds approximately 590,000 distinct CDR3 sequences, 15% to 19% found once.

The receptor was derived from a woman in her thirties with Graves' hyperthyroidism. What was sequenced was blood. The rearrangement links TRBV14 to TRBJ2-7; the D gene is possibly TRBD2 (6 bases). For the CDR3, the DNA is TGTGCCAGCAGCCAAGAGTTAGCGGTTACCTACGAGCAGTACTTC. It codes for CASSQELAVTYEQYF.